The subject of this entry is one T cell receptor (beta chain). The entry originates in a study of radiotherapy plus CTLA-4 blockade in lung cancer. TCRdb's copy holds only in-frame clones and misses some; the assay was immunoSEQ multiplex PCR. The table lists around 70,000 clones, about nine tenths of them singletons. V lost 5 bases to trimming and J lost 7 bases, with 21 bases between them. Germline loops: CDR1 LNHDA, CDR2 SQIVND (reference sequence). CDR3 length: 15 residues. The sample consisted of peripheral blood, taken from a patient treated with radiotherapy plus ipilimumab. The receptor comes from a human donor with non-small cell lung cancer that progressed on radiotherapy plus ipilimumab. V usage is TRBV19 and J usage is TRBJ2-7; D is perhaps TRBD2 (6 bases). The CDR3 sequence: CASSVNSGLTREQYF. DNA of the CDR3: TGTGCCAGTAGTGTCAACTCGGGACTGACTCGGGAGCAGTACTTC.